The clone carrying this TCR beta chain was detected ten times or more. The antigen is unknown. Healthy control participants comprised blood bank volunteers in Maryland, USA. The unsorted libraries originated from 2 million PBMCs that had been stored at -80 C. cDNA was made by 5'RACE with 10-nucleotide random UMIs. TCRdb reprocessed the 5' RACE reads via MiXCR and lists one record per CDR3 protein. The top ten clones hold 6% to 7% of a sample with around 83,000 distinct CDR3 sequences, approximately 14% of them seen once. This CDR3 comprises 13 residues. Per germline, CDR1 SEHNR and CDR2 FQNEAQ (reference sequence). Trimming cost V 5 bases and J 12 bases; bases outside gene matches: 13. These data are taken from a study of neurological immune-mediated disorders. Notes on the study in general: Expanded clones shared no identical CDR3 amino acid sequences across subjects, which suggested private TCR-beta repertoires in all groups.

The origin of this receptor is a woman between 45 and 65 years old in good health. The chain carries TRBV7-9 and TRBJ2-7; 7 nucleotides match TRBD1. Specimen: PBMCs. The CDR3 DNA reads TGTGCCAGCAGCCGCGGACAGGCCCAGCGGTTGTACTTC. This codes for CASSRGQAQRLYF.